A selection of T cell receptor beta chains follows, all from one sample in a study of blood T cell repertoires in COVID-19. Sequencing used immunoSEQ multiplex PCR; TCRdb keeps in-frame clones, though not all of them. The sample has 150,000 to 200,000 clones; roughly 86% are singletons. Sequenced input: peripheral blood. Every receptor here comes from a woman in her 50s with acute or convalescent COVID-19. Each CDR3 is given with its conserved first and last residue. Each record gives: clone size, V gene, D gene, J gene, CDR3 DNA, CDR3 protein. The D gene is left open where the match is weak. The listing skips clone size in some rows; elsewhere it reads once, few, many or a size class.

clone size: NA
V gene: TRBV11-3
D gene: NA
J gene: TRBJ1-5
CDR3 DNA: TGTGCCAGCAGCTTAAACAGGTGGAATCAGCCCCAGCATTTT
CDR3 protein: CASSLNRWNQPQHF

clone size: NA
V gene: TRBV7-9
D gene: TRBD1
J gene: TRBJ1-6
CDR3 DNA: TGTGCCAGCAAAGGGACAGAAAATTCACCCCTCCACTTT
CDR3 protein: CASKGTENSPLHF

clone size: NA
V gene: TRBV7-9
D gene: NA
J gene: TRBJ2-3
CDR3 DNA: TGTGCCAGCAGCTTAATTATAGCACCAGATACGCAGTATTTT
CDR3 protein: CASSLIIAPDTQYF

clone size: few
V gene: TRBV2
D gene: NA
J gene: TRBJ1-4
CDR3 DNA: TGTGCCAGCGGAAACACGGGATTGAATGAAAAACTGTTTTTT
CDR3 protein: CASGNTGLNEKLFF

clone size: NA
V gene: TRBV18
D gene: NA
J gene: TRBJ1-2
CDR3 DNA: TGTGCCAGCTCACCACTATCGCCCGAGGGCTATGGCTACACCTTC
CDR3 protein: CASSPLSPEGYGYTF

clone size: NA
V gene: TRBV5-4
D gene: TRBD1
J gene: TRBJ1-2
CDR3 DNA: TGTGCCAGCAGCAGAGACAGGGGAGCTATGGGTGGCTACACCTTC
CDR3 protein: CASSRDRGAMGGYTF

clone size: NA
V gene: TRBV27
D gene: NA
J gene: TRBJ1-6
CDR3 DNA: TGTGCCAGCAGTCTCTGGAGTGATTCACCCCTCCACTTT
CDR3 protein: CASSLWSDSPLHF

clone size: once
V gene: TRBV2
D gene: TRBD1
J gene: TRBJ2-2
CDR3 DNA: TGTGCCAGCAATGACGACAGGGCCGGGGAGCTGTTTTTT
CDR3 protein: CASNDDRAGELFF

clone size: NA
V gene: TRBV6-5
D gene: NA
J gene: TRBJ2-2
CDR3 DNA: TGTGCCAGCAGTACCTCCCGGACCGGGGAGCTGTTTTTT
CDR3 protein: CASSTSRTGELFF

clone size: NA
V gene: TRBV25-1
D gene: TRBD1
J gene: TRBJ2-1
CDR3 DNA: TGTGCCAGCAGTGTCGGGACAGGTTCCCACAATGAGCAGTTCTTC
CDR3 protein: CASSVGTGSHNEQFF

clone size: few
V gene: TRBV3-1/TRBV3-2
D gene: NA
J gene: TRBJ1-2
CDR3 DNA: TGTGCCAGCAGCCAAGGCGGAGGCCATGGCTACACCTTC
CDR3 protein: CASSQGGGHGYTF

clone size: once
V gene: TRBV6-2/TRBV6-3
D gene: NA
J gene: TRBJ1-5
CDR3 DNA: TGTGCCAGCAGTGACCCCCTGACAGGCCTTTATAGCAATCAGCCCCAGCATTTT
CDR3 protein: CASSDPLTGLYSNQPQHF

clone size: NA
V gene: TRBV4-3
D gene: TRBD2
J gene: TRBJ2-2
CDR3 DNA: TGCGCCAGCAGCCAATTTCTAGCGGCGAACACCGGGGAGCTGTTTTTT
CDR3 protein: CASSQFLAANTGELFF

clone size: NA
V gene: TRBV10-2
D gene: TRBD1
J gene: TRBJ2-5
CDR3 DNA: TGCGCCAGCAGCGACAGGGGGGAGACCCAGTACTTC
CDR3 protein: CASSDRGETQYF

clone size: NA
V gene: TRBV28
D gene: NA
J gene: TRBJ1-1
CDR3 DNA: TGTGCCAGCAGTTCCCCCATGAACACTGAAGCTTTCTTT
CDR3 protein: CASSSPMNTEAFF

clone size: NA
V gene: TRBV10-3
D gene: NA
J gene: TRBJ2-2
CDR3 DNA: TGTGCCATCAGTGACGGCGGGGGCGGGACCGGGGAGCTGTTTTTT
CDR3 protein: CAISDGGGGTGELFF

clone size: NA
V gene: TRBV7-2
D gene: NA
J gene: TRBJ1-2
CDR3 DNA: TGTGCCAGCAGCCCACCAGGGCTCGGCTACACCTTC
CDR3 protein: CASSPPGLGYTF

clone size: NA
V gene: TRBV7-2
D gene: NA
J gene: TRBJ2-3
CDR3 DNA: TGTGCCAGCAGCTCCTACAGGGGCGGGGGCACAGATACGCAGTATTTT
CDR3 protein: CASSSYRGGGTDTQYF

clone size: NA
V gene: TRBV5-6
D gene: NA
J gene: TRBJ2-3
CDR3 DNA: TGTGCCAGCAGCCTCAAGTCGGTGGCAGATACGCAGTATTTT
CDR3 protein: CASSLKSVADTQYF

clone size: NA
V gene: TRBV5-1
D gene: TRBD1
J gene: TRBJ1-2
CDR3 DNA: TGCGCCAGCAGCTCCGGGACAGATTATTTTTATGGCTACACCTTC
CDR3 protein: CASSSGTDYFYGYTF

clone size: once
V gene: TRBV10-3
D gene: NA
J gene: TRBJ1-1
CDR3 DNA: TGTGCCATCAGTGAAGGAGATTCCACTGAAGCTTTCTTT
CDR3 protein: CAISEGDSTEAFF

clone size: NA
V gene: TRBV28
D gene: TRBD1
J gene: TRBJ1-2
CDR3 DNA: TGTGCCAGCACCTGGACAGGTCTAACTAACTATGGCTACACCTTC
CDR3 protein: CASTWTGLTNYGYTF

clone size: NA
V gene: TRBV5-1
D gene: NA
J gene: TRBJ2-2
CDR3 DNA: TGCGCCAGCGGCCTAGGGGATCGCGGCACCGGGGAGCTGTTTTTT
CDR3 protein: CASGLGDRGTGELFF

clone size: NA
V gene: TRBV19
D gene: TRBD1
J gene: TRBJ1-2
CDR3 DNA: TGTGCCAGTCACAGACAGGGCCGGGATGGCTACACCTTC
CDR3 protein: CASHRQGRDGYTF

clone size: NA
V gene: TRBV27
D gene: NA
J gene: TRBJ1-2
CDR3 DNA: TGTGCCAGCAGTTTAACAAGGACAGCCGACTCGGGCTACACCTTC
CDR3 protein: CASSLTRTADSGYTF

clone size: NA
V gene: TRBV6-4
D gene: NA
J gene: TRBJ1-2
CDR3 DNA: TGTGCCAGCACCCCGGACCTTGAGGGCTATGGCTACACCTTC
CDR3 protein: CASTPDLEGYGYTF

clone size: NA
V gene: TRBV19
D gene: TRBD2
J gene: TRBJ2-1
CDR3 DNA: TGTGCCAGTAGTATAGCTGCGACTAGCGGGCTATACAATGAGCAGTTCTTC
CDR3 protein: CASSIAATSGLYNEQFF

clone size: NA
V gene: TRBV7-9
D gene: NA
J gene: TRBJ2-3
CDR3 DNA: TGTGCCAGCAGCCGTGGTGCGGGAATAGATACGCAGTATTTT
CDR3 protein: CASSRGAGIDTQYF

clone size: NA
V gene: TRBV12-3/TRBV12-4
D gene: TRBD1
J gene: TRBJ2-1
CDR3 DNA: TGTGCCAGTACCACAGGGGGCAATGAGCAGTTCTTC
CDR3 protein: CASTTGGNEQFF

clone size: few
V gene: TRBV19
D gene: NA
J gene: TRBJ1-4
CDR3 DNA: TGTGCCAGTAGTATTCAGGGTACCGAAAAACTGTTTTTT
CDR3 protein: CASSIQGTEKLFF

clone size: NA
V gene: TRBV7-8
D gene: TRBD1
J gene: TRBJ2-1
CDR3 DNA: TGTGCCAGCAGCCGACGACAGGGTGAGCAGTTCTTC
CDR3 protein: CASSRRQGEQFF

clone size: once
V gene: TRBV7-8
D gene: NA
J gene: TRBJ1-2
CDR3 DNA: TGTGCCAGCAGCTACCACAGGGACCTCTATGGCTACACCTTC
CDR3 protein: CASSYHRDLYGYTF

clone size: NA
V gene: TRBV30
D gene: NA
J gene: TRBJ2-5
CDR3 DNA: TGTGCCTGGAGTGTAGCGGTCCAAGAGACCCAGTACTTC
CDR3 protein: CAWSVAVQETQYF

clone size: NA
V gene: TRBV5-1
D gene: TRBD1
J gene: TRBJ1-2
CDR3 DNA: TGCGCCAGCAGCTTAGGGGACAGGGTCGTCGGCTACACCTTC
CDR3 protein: CASSLGDRVVGYTF

clone size: NA
V gene: TRBV14
D gene: NA
J gene: TRBJ2-5
CDR3 DNA: TGTGCCAGCAGCCAGTACCGGGACTCAGAACAAGAGACCCAGTACTTC
CDR3 protein: CASSQYRDSEQETQYF

clone size: NA
V gene: TRBV6-5
D gene: NA
J gene: TRBJ1-2
CDR3 DNA: TGTGCCAGCAGTAACCGACGAGACAGCGGCTACACCTTC
CDR3 protein: CASSNRRDSGYTF

clone size: once
V gene: TRBV18
D gene: NA
J gene: TRBJ2-1
CDR3 DNA: TGTGCCAGCACACCGAGCATTAACAATGAGCAGTTCTTC
CDR3 protein: CASTPSINNEQFF

clone size: once
V gene: TRBV30
D gene: TRBD1
J gene: TRBJ1-4
CDR3 DNA: TGTGCCTGGAGTGATCCCAGGGGGTACGGTGAAAAACTGTTTTTT
CDR3 protein: CAWSDPRGYGEKLFF

clone size: NA
V gene: TRBV19
D gene: NA
J gene: TRBJ2-1
CDR3 DNA: TGTGCCAGTAGTACCGGGACTGAATACAATGAGCAGTTCTTC
CDR3 protein: CASSTGTEYNEQFF

clone size: once
V gene: TRBV30
D gene: NA
J gene: TRBJ1-2
CDR3 DNA: TGTGCCTGGAGTGCCGAGATGGAGGGCTACACCTTC
CDR3 protein: CAWSAEMEGYTF

clone size: NA
V gene: TRBV6-5
D gene: TRBD2
J gene: TRBJ2-5
CDR3 DNA: TGTGCCTGCGCCCAGACGTCTAGCGGCCAAGAGACCCAGTACTTC
CDR3 protein: CACAQTSSGQETQYF

clone size: NA
V gene: TRBV19
D gene: NA
J gene: TRBJ2-5
CDR3 DNA: TGTGCCAGTAGTGTGAGGGTTCGAGAGACCCAGTACTTC
CDR3 protein: CASSVRVRETQYF

clone size: NA
V gene: TRBV7-2
D gene: NA
J gene: TRBJ2-5
CDR3 DNA: TGTGCCAGCAGCTTAGTTCAGGGAATGGAGACCCAGTACTTC
CDR3 protein: CASSLVQGMETQYF

clone size: NA
V gene: TRBV5-1
D gene: TRBD2
J gene: TRBJ2-3
CDR3 DNA: TGCGCCAGCAGCTTGGGGGCTAGCGGTGGGACAGATACGCAGTATTTT
CDR3 protein: CASSLGASGGTDTQYF

clone size: NA
V gene: TRBV29-1
D gene: NA
J gene: TRBJ1-2
CDR3 DNA: TGCAGCGTCCGGTCCCTGCGAGAAGACTATGGCTACACCTTC
CDR3 protein: CSVRSLREDYGYTF

clone size: NA
V gene: TRBV5-1
D gene: NA
J gene: TRBJ1-2
CDR3 DNA: TGCGCCAGCAGGGGGCGTGCGGGAAGCTATGGCTACACCTTC
CDR3 protein: CASRGRAGSYGYTF

clone size: NA
V gene: TRBV24-1
D gene: NA
J gene: TRBJ2-5
CDR3 DNA: TGTGCCACCGGAGGGGGCCCCTCCGTCCAAGAGACCCAGTACTTC
CDR3 protein: CATGGGPSVQETQYF

clone size: once
V gene: TRBV10-3
D gene: TRBD1
J gene: TRBJ2-7
CDR3 DNA: TGTGCCAACTCGGACAGGGGTGACAACGAGCAGTACTTC
CDR3 protein: CANSDRGDNEQYF

clone size: once
V gene: TRBV15
D gene: NA
J gene: TRBJ2-1
CDR3 DNA: TGTGCCACCAGCAGATGGGGGCCGAGTTACAATGAGCAGTTCTTC
CDR3 protein: CATSRWGPSYNEQFF

clone size: NA
V gene: TRBV6-4
D gene: TRBD2
J gene: TRBJ2-3
CDR3 DNA: TGTGCCAGCAGTGGGATTAGCGGGGGGCACACAGATACGCAGTATTTT
CDR3 protein: CASSGISGGHTDTQYF

clone size: NA
V gene: TRBV20-1
D gene: NA
J gene: TRBJ1-3
CDR3 DNA: TGCAGTGCTAGTACAGAAGACTCTGGAAACACCATATATTTT
CDR3 protein: CSASTEDSGNTIYF

clone size: NA
V gene: TRBV30
D gene: NA
J gene: TRBJ2-7
CDR3 DNA: TGTGCCGGCGGGGACGGACGGGGGTCCTACGAGCAGTACTTC
CDR3 protein: CAGGDGRGSYEQYF